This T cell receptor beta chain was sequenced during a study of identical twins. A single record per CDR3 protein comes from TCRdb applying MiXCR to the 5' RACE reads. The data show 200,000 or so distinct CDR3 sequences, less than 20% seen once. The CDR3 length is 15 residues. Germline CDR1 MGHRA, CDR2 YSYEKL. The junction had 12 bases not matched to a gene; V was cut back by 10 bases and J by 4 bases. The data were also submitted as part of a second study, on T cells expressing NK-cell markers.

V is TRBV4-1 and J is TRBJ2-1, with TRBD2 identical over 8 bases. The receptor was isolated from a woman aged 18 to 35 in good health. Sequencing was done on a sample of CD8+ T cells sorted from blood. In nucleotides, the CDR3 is TGCGCCATCTCCCCCGGGGGGGCGCAATACAATGAGCAGTTCTTC. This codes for CAISPGGAQYNEQFF.